This is a list of T cell receptor beta chains from one sample in a study of shared clonotypes between healthy human individuals. Sequenced by immunoSEQ multiplex PCR; TCRdb stores in-frame clones only, minus some. This sample has about 580,000 clones, with roughly 98% found just once. Sequencing was done on a sample of naive CD8+ T cells sorted from blood. The receptors come from a man in his thirties or forties in good health. The CDR3 runs from the conserved cysteine through the conserved F or W. A D gene is named only where the DNA matches it firmly. Only some rows state a clone size, as once, few, many or a class for expanded clones.

DNA: TGCAGCGTTGAAGCTCCAGGGAGTATGGGTGAGCAGTTCTTC; CDR3: CSVEAPGSMGEQFF; J: TRBJ2-1; size: .; V: TRBV29-1; D: .
DNA: TGTGCCAGCAGCCATTTGACTAGCGGGAGGGGTAATGAGCAGTTCTTC; CDR3: CASSHLTSGRGNEQFF; J: TRBJ2-1; size: .; V: TRBV14; D: TRBD2
DNA: TGTGCCAGCATTTACCGGCAGGGGGTGACAGATACGCAGTATTTT; CDR3: CASIYRQGVTDTQYF; J: TRBJ2-3; size: .; V: TRBV6-6; D: TRBD1
DNA: TGCGCCAGCAGCCAAGGACTAGCGGGAGCCTCCTACGAGCAGTACTTC; CDR3: CASSQGLAGASYEQYF; J: TRBJ2-7; size: .; V: TRBV4-3; D: TRBD2
DNA: TGCGCCAGCAGCCAAGAGGCCCGGACAGGGGGTATCTACGAGCAGTACTTC; CDR3: CASSQEARTGGIYEQYF; J: TRBJ2-7; size: .; V: TRBV4-1; D: TRBD1
DNA: TGTGCCAGCAGCTTGAGGCTCAACATGAACACTGAAGCTTTCTTT; CDR3: CASSLRLNMNTEAFF; J: TRBJ1-1; size: .; V: TRBV5-5; D: .
DNA: TGTGCCAGCATCTCGACAGGGGTAAATGAGCAGTTCTTC; CDR3: CASISTGVNEQFF; J: TRBJ2-1; size: .; V: TRBV7-9; D: TRBD1
DNA: TGTGCCAGCAGTTTAAGGGCAGGGCCGGGCACCGGGGAGCTGTTTTTT; CDR3: CASSLRAGPGTGELFF; J: TRBJ2-2; size: .; V: TRBV28; D: .
DNA: TGTGCCTGCGGCCAGCAGACCTTTAAGGAGCAGTACTTC; CDR3: CACGQQTFKEQYF; J: TRBJ2-7; size: .; V: TRBV30; D: .
DNA: TGCGCCAGCAGGGACGACACGAGCTCCTACAATGAGCAGTTCTTC; CDR3: CASRDDTSSYNEQFF; J: TRBJ2-1; size: .; V: TRBV10-2; D: .
DNA: TGTGCCAGCAGCCTCACTATAGAGCAAGCCGGAGAGACCCAGTACTTC; CDR3: CASSLTIEQAGETQYF; J: TRBJ2-5; size: .; V: TRBV14; D: .
DNA: TGTGCCAGCAGTGAATGGGTTAGCGGAGCCTACGAGCAGTACTTC; CDR3: CASSEWVSGAYEQYF; J: TRBJ2-7; size: .; V: TRBV6-1; D: .
DNA: TGTGCCAGCAGCTTAGGGGGGACTAGTTCCTCCTACGAGCAGTACTTC; CDR3: CASSLGGTSSSYEQYF; J: TRBJ2-7; size: .; V: TRBV7-2; D: TRBD2
DNA: TGCGCCAGCAGCCAAGATAGAGCGGGAGGGCGTGAGCAGTTCTTC; CDR3: CASSQDRAGGREQFF; J: TRBJ2-1; size: .; V: TRBV4-3; D: TRBD2
DNA: TGCGCCAGCAGCCTCACCGGGGGACTAGCGGGGACTATGAGCTACGAGCAGTACTTC; CDR3: CASSLTGGLAGTMSYEQYF; J: TRBJ2-7; size: .; V: TRBV4-1; D: TRBD2
DNA: TGCAGCGTTCTGGGCTTGGGACCCTATGGCTACACCTTC; CDR3: CSVLGLGPYGYTF; J: TRBJ1-2; size: once; V: TRBV29-1; D: .
DNA: TGTGCCAGCAGTTTGATAGCGGGAGGCGGGGAGCTGTTTTTT; CDR3: CASSLIAGGGELFF; J: TRBJ2-2; size: .; V: TRBV28; D: TRBD2
DNA: TGTGCCAGCAGCTTAAGGGCTGGGACAGAAAAAGAGACCCAGTACTTC; CDR3: CASSLRAGTEKETQYF; J: TRBJ2-5; size: .; V: TRBV7-6; D: TRBD1
DNA: TGTGCCAGCAGCTTAGAACTAGCGGGAGGTTACGAGCAGTACTTC; CDR3: CASSLELAGGYEQYF; J: TRBJ2-7; size: .; V: TRBV7-6; D: TRBD2
DNA: TGTGCCTGGAATAACCGGGACAGGGTATACAATGAGCAGTTCTTC; CDR3: CAWNNRDRVYNEQFF; J: TRBJ2-1; size: .; V: TRBV30; D: TRBD1
DNA: TGTGCCAGCAGCTTAGGACAGGGTGCTAATCAGCCCCAGCATTTT; CDR3: CASSLGQGANQPQHF; J: TRBJ1-5; size: .; V: TRBV7-9; D: TRBD1
DNA: TGTGCCAGTAGTATTGGGAGCGGGAGCGCTCCTGAGCAGTTCTTC; CDR3: CASSIGSGSAPEQFF; J: TRBJ2-1; size: .; V: TRBV19; D: TRBD2
DNA: TGCAGCGTTGTACCGAAAGGGCAGGAAACCTACGAGCAGTACTTC; CDR3: CSVVPKGQETYEQYF; J: TRBJ2-7; size: .; V: TRBV29-1; D: .
DNA: TGTGCCAGCAGTGCTACAGGGGGCTCTAACTATGGCTACACCTTC; CDR3: CASSATGGSNYGYTF; J: TRBJ1-2; size: .; V: TRBV25-1; D: TRBD1
DNA: TGTGCCAGTAACTCGTCTGGAAACACCATATATTTT; CDR3: CASNSSGNTIYF; J: TRBJ1-3; size: .; V: TRBV5-5; D: .
DNA: TGTGCCACCGGAATCTTGGGACAGCCTAGGGGGACCCAGTACTTC; CDR3: CATGILGQPRGTQYF; J: TRBJ2-5; size: .; V: TRBV15; D: TRBD1
DNA: TGTGCCAGCACCCCCCGGGGGCCCCTAGAAGCTTTCTTT; CDR3: CASTPRGPLEAFF; J: TRBJ1-1; size: .; V: TRBV7-9; D: .
DNA: TGTGCCAGCAGCTTCGCAGGGGGAAACACCATATATTTT; CDR3: CASSFAGGNTIYF; J: TRBJ1-3; size: .; V: TRBV5-4; D: .
DNA: TGTGCCAGCAGCGTAGGCCAGGGTCCAGGTTACGAGCAGTACTTC; CDR3: CASSVGQGPGYEQYF; J: TRBJ2-7; size: .; V: TRBV9; D: .
DNA: TGTGCCAGCAGCGTAGCGGGAGGGCTCGACGAGCAGTACTTC; CDR3: CASSVAGGLDEQYF; J: TRBJ2-7; size: .; V: TRBV9; D: TRBD2
DNA: TGTGCCAGCAGCCCACGATTACAGGGGATCACAAGCTCTGGAAACACCATATATTTT; CDR3: CASSPRLQGITSSGNTIYF; J: TRBJ1-3; size: .; V: TRBV7-9; D: TRBD1
DNA: TGTGCCAGCAGTCCATACAGGGGGCCTGAAGCTTTCTTT; CDR3: CASSPYRGPEAFF; J: TRBJ1-1; size: .; V: TRBV6-6; D: TRBD1
DNA: TGTGCCAGCAGCTTAACTCCCTGGGATACGCAGTATTTT; CDR3: CASSLTPWDTQYF; J: TRBJ2-3; size: few; V: TRBV7-7; D: .
DNA: TGTGCCAGCAGCCCCCACCCTGTCACTAGCTCTGGAAACACCATATATTTT; CDR3: CASSPHPVTSSGNTIYF; J: TRBJ1-3; size: .; V: TRBV7-8; D: .
DNA: TGTGCCAGCAGCTTTGCGGGAGCGTACGAGCAGTACTTC; CDR3: CASSFAGAYEQYF; J: TRBJ2-7; size: .; V: TRBV5-6; D: TRBD2
DNA: TGTGCCAGCAGTGAATTTGGGACAGGAGGAGGTGGTGCGGATACGCAGTATTTT; CDR3: CASSEFGTGGGGADTQYF; J: TRBJ2-3; size: .; V: TRBV25-1; D: TRBD1
DNA: TGTGCCAGCTCACCTGAGCTAGGCCGAGTGGATCCAGAGCAGTACTTC; CDR3: CASSPELGRVDPEQYF; J: TRBJ2-7; size: .; V: TRBV18; D: .
DNA: TGTGCCAGCACGGGCAGGGGATCCCCCGTAGGCGAGCAGTACTTC; CDR3: CASTGRGSPVGEQYF; J: TRBJ2-7; size: .; V: TRBV25-1; D: .
DNA: TGTGCCAGCAGCCGGTTCCGGGACAGCTCTAACTCTGGGGCCAACGTCCTGACTTTC; CDR3: CASSRFRDSSNSGANVLTF; J: TRBJ2-6; size: .; V: TRBV7-9; D: TRBD1
DNA: TGTGCCAGCAGCCAAACTGTGGGGCATACGCAGTATTTT; CDR3: CASSQTVGHTQYF; J: TRBJ2-3; size: .; V: TRBV28; D: .
DNA: TGTGCCAGCAGGGGGACTAGAGAGGAGACCCAGTACTTC; CDR3: CASRGTREETQYF; J: TRBJ2-5; size: .; V: TRBV27; D: TRBD2
DNA: TGTGCCAGCAGTGAAGCAGGGTTTGGGACCTACGAGCAGTACTTC; CDR3: CASSEAGFGTYEQYF; J: TRBJ2-7; size: .; V: TRBV6-1; D: .
DNA: TGTGCCAGCAGTCCGGACAGGGGGCGGTATAGCACAGATACGCAGTATTTT; CDR3: CASSPDRGRYSTDTQYF; J: TRBJ2-3; size: .; V: TRBV5-4; D: TRBD1
DNA: TGTGCCAGCAGCTTAGGAAGGGACTACCCGATCGGCTCCTACAATGAGCAGTTCTTC; CDR3: CASSLGRDYPIGSYNEQFF; J: TRBJ2-1; size: .; V: TRBV11-2; D: TRBD2
DNA: TGTGCCAGCAGCTTATACGGACTAACCTCCTACGAGCAGTACTTC; CDR3: CASSLYGLTSYEQYF; J: TRBJ2-7; size: .; V: TRBV7-8; D: .
DNA: TGTGCCAGCAGTTTGTTCAGTGGTACAGCCGAGTTTAACACTGAAGCTTTCTTT; CDR3: CASSLFSGTAEFNTEAFF; J: TRBJ1-1; size: .; V: TRBV28; D: .
DNA: TGTGCCAGCAGTGAAGATCGGCTAGCGGGGACCTACGAGCAGTACTTC; CDR3: CASSEDRLAGTYEQYF; J: TRBJ2-7; size: .; V: TRBV6-1; D: TRBD2
DNA: TGCGCCAGCAGAAGGGAGCCGAACACCGGGGAGCTGTTTTTT; CDR3: CASRREPNTGELFF; J: TRBJ2-2; size: .; V: TRBV5-1; D: .
DNA: TGTGCCAGCAGCTTAGTATTTCGGCAGGTGAACTCTGGGGCCAACGTCCTGACTTTC; CDR3: CASSLVFRQVNSGANVLTF; J: TRBJ2-6; size: once; V: TRBV7-2; D: .
DNA: TGTGCCAGCTCAGGGTCAGGGGGCGAAGACACCGGGGAGCTGTTTTTT; CDR3: CASSGSGGEDTGELFF; J: TRBJ2-2; size: .; V: TRBV18; D: TRBD1
DNA: TGCGCCAGCAGCCAAGAAGTACACAGCGGGGCCGACTACGAGCAGTACTTC; CDR3: CASSQEVHSGADYEQYF; J: TRBJ2-7; size: .; V: TRBV4-3; D: TRBD2
DNA: TGTGCCAGCAACAACCGGGACAGGGGCTACGAGCAGTACTTC; CDR3: CASNNRDRGYEQYF; J: TRBJ2-7; size: .; V: TRBV7-9; D: TRBD1
DNA: TGCGCCAGCAAATTCGGAGGGCAGTACTTC; CDR3: CASKFGGQYF; J: TRBJ2-7; size: .; V: TRBV10-1; D: .
DNA: TGTGCCAGCAGCTTGGAAGGCTCAGATACGCAGTATTTT; CDR3: CASSLEGSDTQYF; J: TRBJ2-3; size: .; V: TRBV5-8; D: .
DNA: TGTGCCAGCAGTTTAACTTCGGGCAGGAGAAATCAGCCCCAGCATTTT; CDR3: CASSLTSGRRNQPQHF; J: TRBJ1-5; size: .; V: TRBV27; D: .